What follows describes a single TCR beta chain. Its antigen is undetermined. This sample was included in a study of blood T cells in healthy people across ages. Study-wide points: Per million T cells, TCR beta diversity dropped about linearly as age rose. Diversity estimates drawn from one million T cells were deemed underestimates.

Next came a second PCR, run for 7 to 11 cycles, which used a sample-barcoded 5' primer along with a J-beta primer mix. Every sample returned 2.5 million or more CDR3-containing paired-end reads. TCRdb recomputed calls from the 5' RACE reads with MiXCR, one row per CDR3 protein. The sample includes almost 1 million distinct CDR3 sequences, just over 50% of them seen just once. Looked up from germline, CDR1 is LGHNA and CDR2 is YNFKEQ. This CDR3 has 16 residues. J gave up 3 bases and V 1 base, and 6 bases lay outside the gene matches. The TCR was taken from a woman aged 55 to 70 in good health. Material for sequencing was blood. The rearrangement uses TRBV4-2 and TRBJ1-1; TRBD1 aligns across 9 bases. The CDR3 loop is CASSQGPGQGDTEAFF. The CDR3 DNA reads TGTGCCAGCAGCCAAGGTCCGGGACAGGGCGACACTGAAGCTTTCTTT.